This passage covers 28 T cell receptor beta chains from one sample sequenced in a study of blood T cell repertoires in COVID-19. Here immunoSEQ multiplex PCR was the method, and the copy in TCRdb shows in-frame clones only, minus some. The table has some 450,000 clones, approximately 89% seen once; the top ten hold roughly 12%. The sample consisted of peripheral blood. These receptors originate from a woman aged 45-65 years with COVID-19, enrolled during active disease.

The chain combines TRBV15 with TRBJ2-7; maybe TRBD1 (6 bases). Trimming shortened V by 5 bases and J by 5 bases, and 25 bases separated the two germline ends. The CDR3 is 17 amino acids. The germline CDR1 and CDR2 sequences are LNHNV and YYDKDF (reference sequence). The CDR3 nucleotides are TGTGCCACCAGCCAGCAGGAACCGGGACACTACGTCCACGAGCAGTACTTC. This codes for CATSQQEPGHYVHEQYF.

The gene calls are TRBV28 and TRBJ2-7, with 8 bases fitting TRBD1. The germline V gene encodes CDR1 MDHEN and CDR2 SYDVKM. Germline trimming cut 6 bases from V and 6 bases from J; bases unmatched to any gene: 19. The CDR3 covers 17 residues. The CDR3 bases are TGTGCCAGCAGCTTGGACAGGGTAATAGGCTACCCTGGCGAGCAGTACTTC. Its translation: CASSLDRVIGYPGEQYF.

The chain employs TRBV5-1 and TRBJ1-1; D perhaps matches TRBD1 (6 bases). From germline, CDR1 is SGHRS and CDR2 YFSETQ. The CDR3 runs to 16 residues. V was trimmed by 7 bases and J by 6 bases, leaving 25 bases between them. CDR3 DNA: TGCGCCAGCCGCGGGACACCATTTCCGGGGGGCGCTGAAGCTTTCTTT. Translation gives CASRGTPFPGGAEAFF.

The chain couples TRBV5-4 to TRBJ2-7, with D tentatively TRBD1 (5 bases). CDR3 size: 14 residues. Trimming removed 2 bases from V and 6 bases from J, with 15 bases in between. CDR1 and CDR2 from the germline V gene are SGHNT and YYREEE (reference sequence). In nucleotides, the CDR3 is TGTGCCAGCAGCTTAGAAGGGGTTAGAAGCGAGCAGTACTTC. Translating gives CASSLEGVRSEQYF.

The rearrangement uses TRBV19 and TRBJ2-6; possible D gene TRBD1, 6 bases. Germline V CDR1 and CDR2: LNHDA, SQIVND (reference sequence). This CDR3 region has 17 residues. V lost 6 bases to trimming and J lost 0 bases, with 15 bases between them. CDR3: CASSLQGSSSGANVLTF. The CDR3 nucleotides are TGTGCCAGTAGCTTACAGGGCTCTAGCTCTGGGGCCAACGTCCTGACTTTC. Using reference TRBV19 and TRBJ2-6 for the parts outside the CDR3, the full variable domain is DGGITQSPKYLFRKEGQNVTLSCEQNLNHDAMYWYRQDPGQGLRLIYYSQIVNDFQKGDIAEGYSVSREKKESFPLTVTSAQKNPTAFYLCASSLQGSSSGANVLTFGAGSRLTVL.

This clone was counted a few times. The rearrangement uses TRBV11-2 and TRBJ2-2; TRBD2 matches 10 bases. CDR3 length equals 19 residues. J lost 2 bases, V lost 5 bases, and 14 bases had no gene match. Germline V lookup: CDR1 SGHAT, CDR2 FQNNGV. The CDR3 protein is CASSPTMTSGLINTGELFF. The CDR3 nucleotides read TGTGCCAGCAGCCCAACCATGACTAGCGGGCTCATTAACACCGGGGAGCTGTTTTTT.

The rearrangement links TRBV6-5 to TRBJ1-5; D perhaps matches TRBD1 (6 bases). This CDR3 has 15 amino acids. Germline V gene sequence: CDR1 MNHEY, CDR2 SVGAGI. V dropped 7 bases and J dropped 5 bases, with 18 bases sitting between them. This CDR3 reads CASTPLTGGHQPQHF. The CDR3 DNA sequence: TGTGCCAGCACCCCCCTTACGGGGGGGCATCAGCCCCAGCATTTT.

The chain recombines TRBV10-3 with TRBJ2-3; 9 bases fit TRBD2. J gave up 9 bases and V 6 bases, and 7 bases lay outside the gene matches. Germline V CDR1 and CDR2: ENHRY, SYGVKD. CDR3 length equals 13 residues. CDR3 residues: CAIRGLAPDTQYF. The CDR3 DNA reads as TGTGCCATCAGGGGACTAGCTCCCGACACGCAGTATTTT.

This clone came up once. This rearrangement joins TRBV6-5 to TRBJ1-1, with TRBD1 matching over 7 bases. The CDR3 covers 13 residues. The V segment lost 6 bases and the J segment 1 base; nucleotides outside the gene matches: 2. Germline CDR1 and CDR2: MNHEY and SVGAGI. As DNA, the CDR3 is TGTGCCAGCAGACACAGGGGGAACACTGAAGCTTTCTTT. Amino acid sequence: CASRHRGNTEAFF.

The V call is TRBV30, the J call TRBJ2-3; 9 bases line up with TRBD2. Germline CDR1 is GTSNPN and CDR2 is SVGIG (reference sequence). The CDR3 loop spans 14 amino acids. V lost 4 bases and J lost 0; bases outside the gene matches: 2. The CDR3 DNA follows: TGTGCCTGGACTAGCGGGATGAGCACAGATACGCAGTATTTT. Its protein product is CAWTSGMSTDTQYF.

The chain uses TRBV5-1 and TRBJ2-7; D unresolved. Germline CDR1 and CDR2: SGHRS and YFSETQ. The CDR3 loop spans 16 amino acids. The V end was cut by 1 base, the J end by 0 bases, with 14 bases between. The CDR3 DNA is TGCGCCAGCAGCTTGCCAGGCACTCTGAGCTCCTACGAGCAGTACTTC. Amino acid sequence: CASSLPGTLSSYEQYF.

This clone was seen just once. This chain joins TRBV30 and TRBJ1-2; the D gene is possibly TRBD1 (6 bases). The V and J ends lost 4 bases and 2 bases respectively, with 14 bases between them. This CDR3 spans 14 amino acids. Germline CDR1 reads GTSNPN; CDR2 reads SVGIG (reference sequence). CDR3 in DNA: TGTGCCTGGACTCTAGACAGGCCAAACTATGGCTACACCTTC. It yields the protein CAWTLDRPNYGYTF. Full variable domain (rest looked up from reference TRBV30 and TRBJ1-2): SQTIHQWPATLVQPVGSPLSLECTVEGTSNPNLYWYRQAAGRGLQLLFYSVGIGQISSEVPQNLSASRPQDRQFILSSKKLLLSDSGFYLCAWTLDRPNYGYTFGSGTRLTVV.

This clone was observed a handful of times. The CDR3 region is CARGDRDTGELFF. CDR3 DNA: TGTGCCAGGGGGGACAGGGACACCGGGGAGCTGTTTTTT. This chain connects TRBV5-4 to TRBJ2-2; 9 nucleotides agree with TRBD1. The trim removed 8 bases at V and 3 bases at J, leaving 2 bases unmatched. This CDR3 has 13 residues. Germline CDR1 and CDR2: SGHNT and YYREEE (reference sequence).

Written as DNA, the CDR3 is TGCGCCAGCAGTTCTTTTGGAGACCGGGGAATCGGGGAGCTGTTTTTT. Amino acids: CASSSFGDRGIGELFF. J is TRBJ2-2 and V is TRBV10-1; weak D call: TRBD2 (5 bases). Trimming removed 5 bases at V and 7 bases at J, with 20 bases between. CDR3 size: 16 residues. Germline V gives CDR1 WNHNN, CDR2 SYGVQD (reference sequence).

J is TRBJ2-7 and V is TRBV11-2; TRBD1 is a possible D gene (5 bases). With 5 bases removed from V and 7 bases from J, the gap between germline ends came to 12 bases. The germline gives CDR1 SGHAT, CDR2 FQNNGV. This CDR3 is 12 amino acids long. The CDR3 spells CASSLAGREQYF. The CDR3 coding sequence is TGTGCCAGCAGCCTCGCAGGGCGAGAGCAGTACTTC.

The chain couples TRBV24-1 to TRBJ2-7, with 7 bases lining up with TRBD1. V lost 12 bases and J lost 2; bases outside the gene matches: 6. The length of the CDR3 is 12 residues. Germline CDR1 reads KGHDR; CDR2 reads SFDVKD. The CDR3 DNA reads as TGTGCCTCCCGGGACAGCCCCTACGAGCAGTACTTC. This gives the protein CASRDSPYEQYF.

The V gene is TRBV24-1, the J gene TRBJ1-4; D is uncertain. The CDR3 loop spans 13 amino acids. V was clipped by 3 bases and J by 6 bases, with 7 bases between them. Germline values: CDR1 KGHDR, CDR2 SFDVKD. The CDR3 DNA reads TGTGCCACCAGTGATGGGCCAGATGAAAAACTGTTTTTT. This encodes CATSDGPDEKLFF.

V is TRBV7-2 and J is TRBJ1-3; D gene ambiguous. The CDR3 length is 13 residues. V was clipped by 1 base and J by 4 bases, with 5 bases between them. In germline, CDR1 is SGHTA, CDR2 FQGNSA. CDR3 DNA sequence: TGTGCCAGCAGCTTAGTTTCGGGAAACACCATATATTTT. Translating it yields CASSLVSGNTIYF.

This chain uses TRBV14 with TRBJ2-1; 7 bases are a match to TRBD2. This CDR3 contains 16 residues. The ends lost 2 bases at V and 6 bases at J; junction bases unmatched: 10. Germline CDR1 SGHDN, CDR2 FVKESK. The CDR3 DNA reads TGTGCCAGCAGCCAACTGGGCAGCGGGGTGCTCAATGAGCAGTTCTTC. This gives the protein CASSQLGSGVLNEQFF. Combining the CDR3 with reference TRBV14 and TRBJ2-1 gives the whole variable domain EAGVTQFPSHSVIEKGQTVTLRCDPISGHDNLYWYRRVMGKEIKFLLHFVKESKQDESGMPNNRFLAERTGGTYSTLKVQPAELEDSGVYFCASSQLGSGVLNEQFFGPGTRLTVL.

The chain joins TRBV7-9 to TRBJ2-1, with TRBD1 identical over 9 bases. The junction had 8 bases not matched to a gene; V was cut back by 5 bases and J by 3 bases. Per germline, CDR1 SEHNR and CDR2 FQNEAQ (reference sequence). The CDR3 sequence is 16 residues long. The CDR3 region has the DNA TGTGCCAGCAGCCCCCGGACAGGGGAAAACTACAATGAGCAGTTCTTC. This sequence encodes CASSPRTGENYNEQFF.

Comments on this clone: Distinct nucleotide sequences in the sample also encode this CDR3. J is TRBJ1-1 and V is TRBV4-1; 7 bases match TRBD1. The CDR3 length is 15 residues. Germline CDR1 reads MGHRA; CDR2 reads YSYEKL. The ends lost 1 base at V and 3 bases at J; junction bases unmatched: 5. The CDR3: CASSQANRGYTEAFF. For the CDR3, the DNA is TGCGCCAGCAGCCAAGCCAACAGGGGCTACACTGAAGCTTTCTTT.

The rearrangement links TRBV5-1 to TRBJ2-2; 7 bases line up with TRBD1. This CDR3 spans 14 amino acids. Germline V gene lookup returns CDR1 SGHRS and CDR2 YFSETQ. The V segment lost 5 bases and the J segment 6 bases; nucleotides outside the gene matches: 7. The CDR3: CASRPTGFPGELFF. The CDR3 DNA reads as TGCGCCAGCAGACCGACAGGGTTCCCCGGGGAGCTGTTTTTT.

The V call is TRBV23-1, the J call TRBJ1-3; 9 nucleotides line up with TRBD1. TRBV23-1 is flagged as an ORF with uncertain function. The CDR3 runs 17 residues. The ends lost 6 bases at V and 2 bases at J; junction bases unmatched: 11. The CDR3: CASSSAIRDRAGNTIYF. CDR3 nucleotides: TGCGCCAGCAGCTCAGCAATCCGGGACAGGGCTGGAAACACCATATATTTT.

This sequence joins TRBV11-2 and TRBJ2-7, with 7 nucleotides matching TRBD1. The CDR3 has 14 residues. Trimming cost V 5 bases and J 4 bases; bases outside gene matches: 8. CDR1 is SGHAT, CDR2 FQNNGV, per germline. The CDR3 DNA reads as TGTGCCAGCAGCCTCAACAGGGGACAGTACGAGCAGTACTTC. It translates to CASSLNRGQYEQYF.

The chain couples TRBV7-9 to TRBJ1-5, with TRBD1 as a possible D gene (6 bases). Per the germline V gene, CDR1 is SEHNR and CDR2 is FQNEAQ (reference sequence). This CDR3 contains 15 residues. V lost 5 bases to trimming and J lost 4 bases, with 15 bases between them. In nucleotides, the CDR3 is TGTGCCAGCAGCGCTGCAGGGGATCGAAATCAGCCCCAGCATTTT. Amino acids: CASSAAGDRNQPQHF.

The genes are TRBV7-9 and TRBJ2-5; no firm D call. The CDR3 is 13 residues long. Trimming removed 5 bases from V and 8 bases from J, with 15 bases in between. CDR1 is SEHNR, CDR2 FQNEAQ, per germline (reference sequence). The CDR3 sequence is CASSPPGNPTQYF. In DNA, the CDR3 is TGTGCCAGCAGCCCCCCAGGCAACCCTACCCAGTACTTC.

V usage is TRBV3-1 (or the pseudogene TRBV3-2) and J usage is TRBJ1-1, with D perhaps TRBD1 (5 bases). V was cut by 5 bases and J by 2 bases, with 9 bases left in between. Germline V gives CDR1 LGHDT, CDR2 YNNKEL (reference sequence). The CDR3 is made up of 13 amino acids. The CDR3 loop reads CASSSTANTEAFF. CDR3 coding DNA: TGTGCCAGCAGCTCGACAGCTAACACTGAAGCTTTCTTT.

CDR3: CASSLGPGNEQFF. For the CDR3, the DNA is TGTGCCAGCAGTTTAGGGCCAGGCAATGAGCAGTTCTTC. The chain uses TRBV12-3 or TRBV12-4 and TRBJ2-1; unclear D gene. The CDR3 sequence is 13 residues long. V was trimmed by 1 base and J by 6 bases, leaving 7 bases between them.